The 32 T cell receptor beta chains given below trace back to one sample, sequenced in a study of shared clonotypes between healthy human individuals. TCRdb's table, derived via immunoSEQ multiplex PCR, lists solely in-frame clones and lacks some. The sample shows 2 million to 2.5 million clones, 80% to 95% of them seen only once. Material for sequencing was naive CD4+ T cells from PBMCs. Sample subset: CD45RA+ positively selected. The receptors shown here come from a man between 18 and 29 years old in good health. Some clones in this sample may be carry-over from other donors' samples.

About this clone: Other DNA variants within this sample encode the same CDR3. The chain is built from TRBV7-9 and TRBJ2-1; 11 bases line up with TRBD2. V lost 4 bases to trimming and J lost 3 bases; unmatched junction nucleotides: 2. CDR1 and CDR2 from the germline V gene are SEHNR and FQNEAQ (reference sequence). CDR3 length: 15 amino acids. The chain's CDR3 is CASSSGTSGYNEQFF. The CDR3 DNA follows: TGTGCCAGCAGCTCTGGGACTAGCGGCTACAATGAGCAGTTCTTC.

This clone was seen just once. The chain uses TRBV6-6 and TRBJ1-1; a possible D gene is TRBD1 (6 bases). Germline V gene sequence: CDR1 MNHNY, CDR2 SVGAGI (reference sequence). V was cut by 6 bases and J by 0 bases, with 14 bases left in between. The CDR3 totals 15 residues. The DNA of the CDR3 is TGTGCCAGCAGAAAAGGGGGGGACCTGAACACTGAAGCTTTCTTT. Protein product: CASRKGGDLNTEAFF.

J is TRBJ2-5 and V is TRBV9; TRBD2 matches at 11 bases. Germline V gene data show CDR1 as SGDLS and CDR2 as YYNGEE. Trimming took 4 bases from V and 5 from J; bases not matched to a gene: 7. The CDR3 consists of 15 residues. In nucleotides, the CDR3 is TGTGCCAGCAGCAACCGACTAGCGGGAATGGAGACCCAGTACTTC. Protein product: CASSNRLAGMETQYF.

This chain links TRBV28 with TRBJ1-2; D is undetermined. This CDR3 has 14 amino acids. Trimming removed 6 bases from V and 0 bases from J, with 11 bases in between. Germline V CDR1 and CDR2: MDHEN, SYDVKM. The CDR3 coding sequence is TGTGCCAGCAGCGGAGGGCGGTCTAACTATGGCTACACCTTC. This translates into CASSGGRSNYGYTF.

This clone appeared once. The CDR3 DNA follows: TGTGCCAGCAGCTCGGGACTTTATCAGCCCCAGCATTTT. Translating gives CASSSGLYQPQHF. The chain is built from TRBV7-2 and TRBJ1-5, with D maybe TRBD1 (5 bases). Trimming removed 4 bases from V and 5 bases from J, with 9 bases in between. Germline CDR1 SGHTA, CDR2 FQGNSA. The CDR3 runs 13 residues.

In this sample, this clone turned up once. The chain employs TRBV25-1 and TRBJ2-7, with no clear D. V lost 0 bases and J lost 2, with 8 bases in between. Germline assignment: CDR1 MGHDK and CDR2 SYGVNS. The CDR3 runs to 14 residues. DNA of the CDR3: TGTGCCAGCAGTGAATATACAGAAACCTACGAGCAGTACTTC. This gives the protein CASSEYTETYEQYF.

The chain employs TRBV5-1 and TRBJ2-7; 10 positions match TRBD2. Looked up from germline, CDR1 is SGHRS and CDR2 is YFSETQ. With V trimmed by 4 bases and J by 5 bases, 12 bases remained unmatched. The CDR3 extends over 16 amino acids. The DNA for the CDR3 is TGCGCCAGCAGCCTGGGTCGGGCTAGCGGGAGCCACGAGCAGTACTTC. The encoded protein is CASSLGRASGSHEQYF. Full variable domain (missing parts from reference TRBV5-1 and TRBJ2-7): KAGVTQTPRYLIKTRGQQVTLSCSPISGHRSVSWYQQTPGQGLQFLFEYFSETQRNKGNFPGRFSGRQFSNSRSEMNVSTLELGDSALYLCASSLGRASGSHEQYFGPGTRLTVT.

Only one count was recorded for this clone. The V and J genes are TRBV11-1 and TRBJ2-1, with 7 bases aligning to TRBD2. The CDR3 totals 15 residues. The trim removed 5 bases at V and 3 bases at J, leaving 7 bases unmatched. Germline CDR1 and CDR2: SGHAT and FQDESV (reference sequence). CDR3 sequence reads: CASSGGRVLYNEQFF. CDR3 coding DNA: TGTGCCAGCAGCGGCGGGAGAGTCCTCTACAATGAGCAGTTCTTC.

The rearrangement uses TRBV6-5 and TRBJ2-5, with unresolved D. The V end lost 0 bases, the J end lost 5 bases, and 10 bases lay between the germline ends. The CDR3 runs to 14 residues. Germline V gene data show CDR1 as MNHEY and CDR2 as SVGAGI. The CDR3, as DNA: TGTGCCAGCAGTTACTCAGCCAGGCGCGAGACCCAGTACTTC. Translation gives CASSYSARRETQYF.

In its sample, this clone was seen once. The chain has TRBV4-1 and TRBJ2-1; tentative D call: TRBD2 (5 bases). CDR1 and CDR2 (germline): MGHRA, YSYEKL. This CDR3 has 17 amino acids. With 1 base removed from V and 0 bases from J, the gap between germline ends came to 13 bases. The CDR3 reads CASSQVGGRHSYNEQFF. The CDR3 DNA follows: TGCGCCAGCAGCCAAGTTGGCGGGCGGCACTCCTACAATGAGCAGTTCTTC.

Only one count was recorded for this clone. J is TRBJ2-5 and V is TRBV19; 9 bases are shared with TRBD1. The J call is uncertain, as TRBJ2-7 better fits the DNA end. The CDR3 is 18 residues long. Germline values: CDR1 LNHDA, CDR2 SQIVND (reference sequence). The CDR3 sequence is CASSIARHTGTGWCEQYF. The CDR3 DNA sequence: TGTGCCAGTAGTATCGCTCGCCATACCGGGACAGGGTGGTGCGAGCAGTACTTC.

The chain joins TRBV5-8 to TRBJ2-7; 9 bases fit TRBD1. Per the germline V gene, CDR1 is SGHTS and CDR2 is YDEGEE. This CDR3 region has 14 residues. V gave up 3 bases and J gave up 3 bases; unmatched junction bases: 4. CDR3 DNA: TGTGCCAGCAGCTCTTGGGACAGGGACTACGAGCAGTACTTC. Translated, it gives CASSSWDRDYEQYF.

The chain uses TRBV5-5 and TRBJ1-4; D is ambiguous. V was shortened by 1 base and J by 2 bases, with 9 bases between the two germline ends. The CDR3 contains 15 residues. Germline CDR1 is SGHKS and CDR2 is YYEKEE (reference sequence). Written as DNA, the CDR3 is TGTGCCAGCAGCTTGCGGGGTATGACTAATGAAAAACTGTTTTTT. The encoded protein is CASSLRGMTNEKLFF.

The chain carries TRBV28 and TRBJ1-1, with D unresolved. Per germline, CDR1 MDHEN and CDR2 SYDVKM. V lost 3 bases and J lost 1, with 9 bases in between. The CDR3 contains 14 residues. CDR3 coding DNA: TGTGCCAGCAGTTTCTACCGGGGGAACACTGAAGCTTTCTTT. This codes for CASSFYRGNTEAFF.

The chain uses TRBV7-6 and TRBJ2-7; TRBD2 matches 8 bases. The CDR3 is 16 amino acids. The germline CDR1 and CDR2 sequences are SGHVS and FNYEAQ. Germline trimming cut 0 bases from V and 3 bases from J; bases unmatched to any gene: 7. DNA of the CDR3: TGTGCCAGCAGCTTAGCCGGGACTAGGAGAGACTACGAGCAGTACTTC. Protein: CASSLAGTRRDYEQYF.

The sample holds one count of this clone. V usage is TRBV19 and J usage is TRBJ2-3, with D possibly being TRBD1 (5 bases). The CDR3 consists of 16 residues. Trimming stripped 3 bases from V and 4 bases from J, with 17 bases between. Germline V lookup: CDR1 LNHDA, CDR2 SQIVND (reference sequence). In DNA form, the CDR3 reads TGTGCCAGTAGTATGAATTTTAGGGGCGGCGCAGATACGCAGTATTTT. Encoded protein: CASSMNFRGGADTQYF. Supplemented by reference TRBV19 and TRBJ2-3, the full variable domain reads DGGITQSPKYLFRKEGQNVTLSCEQNLNHDAMYWYRQDPGQGLRLIYYSQIVNDFQKGDIAEGYSVSREKKESFPLTVTSAQKNPTAFYLCASSMNFRGGADTQYFGPGTRLTVL.

The chain joins TRBV7-2 to TRBJ2-2; D unresolved. CDR1 and CDR2 from the germline V gene are SGHTA and FQGNSA. V lost 0 bases, J lost 6 bases, and 14 bases lay in between. This CDR3 spans 16 amino acids. The CDR3 loop is CASSLAQWGIAGELFF. In DNA, the CDR3 is TGTGCCAGCAGCTTAGCCCAGTGGGGAATTGCCGGGGAGCTGTTTTTT.

The rearrangement uses TRBV19 and TRBJ1-4; D gene ambiguous. CDR3 length: 15 residues. Germline V gene lookup returns CDR1 LNHDA and CDR2 SQIVND (reference sequence). Trimming pared 3 bases from V and 5 bases from J, leaving 13 bases between. Written as DNA, the CDR3 is TGTGCCAGTAGTATGATGGGAGTAATGAATGAAAAACTGTTTTTT. It specifies CASSMMGVMNEKLFF.

V is TRBV19 and J is TRBJ1-2; TRBD1 might be the D (5 bases). The CDR3 spans 15 residues. CDR1 is LNHDA, CDR2 SQIVND, per germline (reference sequence). V was clipped by 4 bases and J by 6 bases, with 18 bases between them. The CDR3 is CASSTPERQSDGYTF. CDR3 DNA sequence: TGTGCCAGTAGTACTCCGGAAAGACAGTCGGATGGCTACACCTTC.

This clone showed up just once. The junction does not match germline at one end; this may be a read error. The chain recombines TRBV28 with TRBJ2-7; D gene uncertain. Germline values: CDR1 MDHEN, CDR2 SYDVKM. CDR3 length equals 14 residues. DNA of the CDR3: TGTGCCAGCAGTCGCCCTCGATCTTCCTCCGAGCAGTACTTC. Amino acid sequence: CASSRPRSSSEQYF.

This rearrangement joins TRBV11-2 to TRBJ2-1; 16 nucleotides line up with TRBD2. V shed 5 bases and J 4 bases; nucleotides not matched to a gene: 5. Germline values: CDR1 SGHAT, CDR2 FQNNGV. The CDR3 consists of 17 residues. CDR3 in DNA: TGTGCCAGCAGCGTGGGACTAGCGGGAGGGCCTTACAATGAGCAGTTCTTC. Protein: CASSVGLAGGPYNEQFF.

Note on this clone: Other nucleotide sequences in the sample specify the same CDR3. This sequence joins TRBV5-1 and TRBJ1-5; 7 bases fit TRBD1. This CDR3 contains 15 residues. The germline gives CDR1 SGHRS, CDR2 YFSETQ. V shed 0 bases and J 4 bases; nucleotides not matched to a gene: 4. The CDR3 loop reads CASSLEGTENQPQHF. Here the CDR3 DNA reads TGCGCCAGCAGCTTGGAAGGGACAGAGAATCAGCCCCAGCATTTT.

The CDR3 here is CASSERQVSGNTIYF. The DNA for the CDR3 is TGTGCCAGCAGCGAAAGACAGGTCTCTGGAAACACCATATATTTT. The chain uses TRBV2 and TRBJ1-3, with a weak D call TRBD1 (6 bases). The V gene lost 6 bases and the J gene lost 0 bases, with 12 bases spanning the gap. The germline V gene encodes CDR1 SNHLY and CDR2 FYNNEI. There are 15 residues in the CDR3.

The rearrangement links TRBV10-3 to TRBJ1-4, with D unresolved. V was cut by 6 bases and J by 6 bases, with 14 bases left in between. The germline CDR1 and CDR2 sequences are ENHRY and SYGVKD. This CDR3 region has 14 residues. For the CDR3, the DNA is TGTGCCATCAGGGACGGGAGATGGGATGAAAAACTGTTTTTT. Its protein product is CAIRDGRWDEKLFF.

About this clone: The same CDR3 is also encoded by other DNA sequences in this sample. J is TRBJ2-7 and V is TRBV29-1; the D gene could be TRBD1 or TRBD2 (6 bases each). From germline, CDR1 is SQVTM and CDR2 ANQGSEA. This CDR3 contains 14 residues. Trimming took off 6 bases at V and 2 bases at J, with 17 bases between the two ends. CDR3 residues: CSVGGRQGPYEQYF. The CDR3 DNA sequence: TGCAGCGTGGGGGGACGGCAGGGGCCCTACGAGCAGTACTTC.

The genes are TRBV6-1 and TRBJ2-5; D unclear. The CDR3 is 14 residues long. Trimming shortened V by 4 bases and J by 0 bases, and 9 bases separated the two germline ends. Germline CDR1 is MNHNS and CDR2 is SASEGT. The DNA for the CDR3 is TGTGCCAGCAGTGGGACCGCGTACCAAGAGACCCAGTACTTC. As protein: CASSGTAYQETQYF.

CDR3 in DNA: TGTGCCTGGAGAATGCGAGCAATCAATTCACCCCTCCACTTT. This encodes CAWRMRAINSPLHF. The chain uses TRBV30 and TRBJ1-6; no clear D. This CDR3 is 14 amino acids long. Germline V CDR1 and CDR2: GTSNPN, SVGIG (reference sequence). V shed 3 bases and J shed 7 bases, with 13 bases lying between them.

V and J are TRBV5-1 and TRBJ2-5, with 10 bases matching TRBD1. This CDR3 spans 15 amino acids. The V segment lost 3 bases and the J segment 7 bases; nucleotides outside the gene matches: 9. From germline, CDR1 is SGHRS and CDR2 YFSETQ. The CDR3 bases are TGCGCCAGCAGCTGGTCGGACGGACAGGGGGGGACCCAGTACTTC. This gives the protein CASSWSDGQGGTQYF.

The chain joins TRBV7-9 to TRBJ1-1, with D uncertain. Germline V lookup: CDR1 SEHNR, CDR2 FQNEAQ (reference sequence). The CDR3 is made up of 15 amino acids. The V gene lost 4 bases and the J gene lost 1 base, with 13 bases spanning the gap. The chain's CDR3 is CASSSRLTTNTEAFF. In nucleotides, the CDR3 is TGTGCCAGCAGCTCCCGACTGACTACGAACACTGAAGCTTTCTTT.

The chain joins TRBV15 to TRBJ1-1; D gene unclear. V gave up 4 bases and J gave up 4 bases, with 10 bases separating them. The CDR3 has 13 residues. Germline values: CDR1 LNHNV, CDR2 YYDKDF (reference sequence). CDR3 bases: TGTGCCACCAGCAAAACGGGTAGCACTGAAGCTTTCTTT. Translating gives CATSKTGSTEAFF. The full variable domain, its missing parts supplied by reference TRBV15 and TRBJ1-1, is DAMVIQNPRYQVTQFGKPVTLSCSQTLNHNVMYWYQQKSSQAPKLLFHYYDKDFNNEADTPDNFQSRRPNTSFCFLDIRSPGLGDTAMYLCATSKTGSTEAFFGQGTRLTVV.

The J gene is TRBJ2-4, the V gene TRBV27; 8 bases agree with TRBD2. The trim removed 0 bases at V and 5 bases at J, leaving 12 bases unmatched. Germline V lookup: CDR1 MNHEY, CDR2 SMNVEV (reference sequence). The CDR3 has 18 amino acids. The CDR3 DNA reads TGTGCCAGCAGTTTATCAGTCCGCGGGAGGACCTCCCAAAACATTCAGTACTTC. Translating gives CASSLSVRGRTSQNIQYF.

V gene TRBV7-8 combines with J gene TRBJ1-4; the match to TRBD1 covers 8 bases. Germline V gene data show CDR1 as SGHVS and CDR2 as FQNEAQ. V shed 5 bases and J 11 bases; nucleotides not matched to a gene: 7. The CDR3 extends over 13 amino acids. CDR3 residues: CASSGGTGPKLFF. The DNA for the CDR3 is TGTGCCAGCAGCGGAGGGACAGGCCCGAAACTGTTTTTT. The whole variable domain, filled in from reference TRBV7-8 and TRBJ1-4, reads GAGVSQSPRYKVAKRGQDVALRCDPISGHVSLFWYQQALGQGPEFLTYFQNEAQLDKSGLPSDRFFAERPEGSVSTLKIQRTQQEDSAVYLCASSGGTGPKLFFGSGTQLSVL.